Reported below is one TCR beta chain. Its antigen has not been determined. Base qualities are not at hand, and no much larger clone is one base apart. Per the publication, the time point label means: baseline before first vaccination. The vaccinee samples were drawn from two UK trials, COV001 and COV002, one of which was a single-blind randomized controlled phase 2/3 trial testing AZD1222 (ChAdOx1 nCoV-19) in healthy adults. For TCRbeta chain sequencing, PBMC samples from trial participants were taken at day 0 and at day 28 after the second dose. This specimen belongs to a study of T cell responses to AZD1222 COVID-19 vaccine (dated by TCRdb to about 2021). With respect to the entire study: Because spike-specific TCR depth and breadth did not differ between the two schedules, AZD1222 recipients who got a second dose at roughly 4 weeks were pooled with those who got a second dose at roughly 12 weeks. TCR sequencing covered fewer than 250 trial participants: about 210 given two doses of AZD1222 and around 26 given two doses of MenACWY control vaccine. Trial participants were enrolled by age into subgroups of 18-55, 56-69 and 70-plus years, and about 150, 27 and 61 TCR-sequenced participants, respectively, were included in these subgroups. The research as a whole found: Most participants were white British and females outnumbered males, and the authors suggested that clonal diversity may have been underestimated. Conclusions about previously exposed vaccinees were limited because only six AZD1222 recipients were SARS-CoV-2 seropositive at baseline. Nearly half of unique spike-specific TCRs reportedly recognized epitopes outside regions mutated in the B.1.351 and B.1.1.7 variants. The 56-69-year group was small, and its depth increase did not reach significance, likely because of low power. The whole spike protein was spanned by vaccine-associated CD4 TCRs, and dominant responses were seen in regions 160-218 and 743-854. Because no samples from the day 14 peak response were available, repertoires could be characterized only after the peak T cell response. Spike-specific TCR breadth and depth rose significantly after two AZD1222 doses compared with day 0 and with MenACWY recipients.

The CDR3 regions of human TCRbeta chains were analyzed by immunosequencing. The authors' pipeline ran thus. Repertoire TCRs were checked for matches against a reference library of SARS-CoV-2-specific TCRs that had been generated using the MIRA antigen-specificity platform. Breadth was defined as the fraction of unique TCRs that were SARS-CoV-2-associated, and depth was defined as the fraction of total T cells that were SARS-CoV-2-associated. Using the MIRA data, every spike-specific TCR was mapped to the spike region that the TCR reacted to and assigned to either a CD4 or a CD8 class. Log10-transformed breadth and depth values were compared by one-way ANOVA with Sidak's multiple comparisons tests. Entries here come from immuneACCESS through TCRdb and include only in-frame sequences with V and J called. Some clones fail to appear in such tables; in the studies checked, an unresolved V gene covers under half of the shortfall, and the cause of the remainder is unknown. That table furnishes V, J and clone size, whereas the DNA furnished D and trimming. Present in this sample are around 140,000 clones, approximately 90% of which were seen just once. Together, the top ten hold just over 5% of the sample.

V is reduced by 4 bases and J by 0 bases, leaving a spacing of 7 bases between them. For CDR1 and CDR2, the germline V gene lists SGHNT and YENEEA. The CDR3 holds 14 amino acids from the cysteine to the phenylalanine. Left in the record is the CDR3 DNA by itself, 42 bases read in frame from the first base. This TCR was recovered from an adult in good health. Here the sequenced sample was peripheral blood, taken on day 0 of AZD1222 vaccination. The chain links TRBV11-3 with TRBJ1-3; too little of a D gene remains to name it. In nucleotide form, the sequence is TGTGCCAGCAGCTCACCTGGCTCTGGAAACACCATATATTTT. Its translation is CASSSPGSGNTIYF.